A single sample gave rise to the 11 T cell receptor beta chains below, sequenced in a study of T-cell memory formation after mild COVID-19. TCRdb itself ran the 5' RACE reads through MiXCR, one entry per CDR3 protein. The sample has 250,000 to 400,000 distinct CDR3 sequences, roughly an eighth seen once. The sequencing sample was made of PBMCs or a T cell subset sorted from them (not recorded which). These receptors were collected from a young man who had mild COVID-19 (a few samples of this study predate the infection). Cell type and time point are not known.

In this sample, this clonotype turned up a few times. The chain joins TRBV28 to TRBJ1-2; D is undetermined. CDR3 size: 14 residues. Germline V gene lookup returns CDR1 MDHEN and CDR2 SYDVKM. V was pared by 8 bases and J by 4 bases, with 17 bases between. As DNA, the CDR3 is TGTGCCAGCGGCAAGCGCGGGAGTGGCTATGGCTACACCTTC. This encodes CASGKRGSGYGYTF.

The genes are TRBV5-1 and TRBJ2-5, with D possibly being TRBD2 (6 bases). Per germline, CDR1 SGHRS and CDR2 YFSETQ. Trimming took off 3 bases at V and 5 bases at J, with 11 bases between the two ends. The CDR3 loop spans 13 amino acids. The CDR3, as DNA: TGCGCCAGCAGCTCGGACTATGGGGAGACCCAGTACTTC. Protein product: CASSSDYGETQYF. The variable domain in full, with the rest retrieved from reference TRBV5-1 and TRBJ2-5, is KAGVTQTPRYLIKTRGQQVTLSCSPISGHRSVSWYQQTPGQGLQFLFEYFSETQRNKGNFPGRFSGRQFSNSRSEMNVSTLELGDSALYLCASSSDYGETQYFGPGTRLLVL.

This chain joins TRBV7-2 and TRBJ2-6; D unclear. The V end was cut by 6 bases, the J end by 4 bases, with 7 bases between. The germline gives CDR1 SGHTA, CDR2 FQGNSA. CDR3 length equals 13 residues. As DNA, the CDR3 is TGTGCCAGCAGATTTCAGGGGGCCAACGTCCTGACTTTC. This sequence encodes CASRFQGANVLTF.

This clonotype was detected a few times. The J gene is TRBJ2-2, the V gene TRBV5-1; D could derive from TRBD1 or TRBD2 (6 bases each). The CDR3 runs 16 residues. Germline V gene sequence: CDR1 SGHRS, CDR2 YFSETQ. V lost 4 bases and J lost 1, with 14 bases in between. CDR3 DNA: TGCGCCAGCAGCGTCAGGGGACTCCAGAACACCGGGGAGCTGTTTTTT. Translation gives CASSVRGLQNTGELFF.

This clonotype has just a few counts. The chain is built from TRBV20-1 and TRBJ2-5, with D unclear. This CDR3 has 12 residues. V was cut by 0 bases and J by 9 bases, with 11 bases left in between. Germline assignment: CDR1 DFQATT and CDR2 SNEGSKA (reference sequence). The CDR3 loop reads CSARDWPGPQYF. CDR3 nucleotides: TGCAGTGCTAGAGACTGGCCCGGGCCCCAGTACTTC.

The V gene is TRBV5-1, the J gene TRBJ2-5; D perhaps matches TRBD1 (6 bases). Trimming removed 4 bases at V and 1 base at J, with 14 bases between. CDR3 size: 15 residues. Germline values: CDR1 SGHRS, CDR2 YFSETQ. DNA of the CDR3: TGCGCCAGCAGCCCGAACCCCAGGGGCCAAGAGACCCAGTACTTC. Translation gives CASSPNPRGQETQYF.

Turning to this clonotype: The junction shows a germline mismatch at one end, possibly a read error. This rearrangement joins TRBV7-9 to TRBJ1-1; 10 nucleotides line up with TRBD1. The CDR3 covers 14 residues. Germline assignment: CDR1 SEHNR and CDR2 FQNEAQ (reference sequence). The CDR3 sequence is CASSTAGTGVEGFF. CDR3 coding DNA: TGTGCCAGCAGCACGGCCGGGACAGGGGTTGAAGGTTTCTTT.

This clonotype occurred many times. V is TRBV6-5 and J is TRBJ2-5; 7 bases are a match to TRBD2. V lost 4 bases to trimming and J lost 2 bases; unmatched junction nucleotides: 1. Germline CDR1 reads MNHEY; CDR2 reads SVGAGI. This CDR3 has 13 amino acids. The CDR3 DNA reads TGTGCCAGCAGTTCAGCGGGACAAGAGACCCAGTACTTC. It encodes CASSSAGQETQYF.

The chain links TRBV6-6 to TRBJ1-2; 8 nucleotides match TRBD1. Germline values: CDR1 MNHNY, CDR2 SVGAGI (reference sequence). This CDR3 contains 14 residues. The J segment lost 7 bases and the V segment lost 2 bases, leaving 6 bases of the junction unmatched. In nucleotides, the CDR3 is TGTGCCAGCAGTTACCAGGACAGGGAAGGTGGCTACACCTTC. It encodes CASSYQDREGGYTF.

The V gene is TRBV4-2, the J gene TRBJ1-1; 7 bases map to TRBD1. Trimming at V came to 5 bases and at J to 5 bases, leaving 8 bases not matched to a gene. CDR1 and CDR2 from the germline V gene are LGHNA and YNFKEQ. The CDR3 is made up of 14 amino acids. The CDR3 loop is CASSSRQGVTEAFF. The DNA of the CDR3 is TGTGCCAGCAGCTCTAGACAGGGCGTGACTGAAGCTTTCTTT.

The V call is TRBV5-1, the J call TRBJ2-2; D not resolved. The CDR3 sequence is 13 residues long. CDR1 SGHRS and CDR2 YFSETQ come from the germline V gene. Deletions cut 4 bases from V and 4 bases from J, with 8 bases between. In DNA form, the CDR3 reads TGCGCCAGCAGCCTAAGGGTCACCGGGGAGCTGTTTTTT. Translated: CASSLRVTGELFF.